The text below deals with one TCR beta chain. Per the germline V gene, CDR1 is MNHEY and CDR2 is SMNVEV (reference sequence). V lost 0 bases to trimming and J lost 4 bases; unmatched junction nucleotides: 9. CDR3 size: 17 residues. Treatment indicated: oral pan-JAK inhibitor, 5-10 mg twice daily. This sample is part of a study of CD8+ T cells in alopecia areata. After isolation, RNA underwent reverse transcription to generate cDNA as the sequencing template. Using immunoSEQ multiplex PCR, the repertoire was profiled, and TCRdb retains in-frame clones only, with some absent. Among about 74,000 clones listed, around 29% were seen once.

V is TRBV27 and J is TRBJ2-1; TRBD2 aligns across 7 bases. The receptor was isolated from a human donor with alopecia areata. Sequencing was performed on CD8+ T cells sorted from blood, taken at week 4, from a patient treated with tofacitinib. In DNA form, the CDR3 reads TGTGCCAGCAGTTTATCGGAGGGAGGGCCGTGGTACAATGAGCAGTTCTTC. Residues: CASSLSEGGPWYNEQFF.